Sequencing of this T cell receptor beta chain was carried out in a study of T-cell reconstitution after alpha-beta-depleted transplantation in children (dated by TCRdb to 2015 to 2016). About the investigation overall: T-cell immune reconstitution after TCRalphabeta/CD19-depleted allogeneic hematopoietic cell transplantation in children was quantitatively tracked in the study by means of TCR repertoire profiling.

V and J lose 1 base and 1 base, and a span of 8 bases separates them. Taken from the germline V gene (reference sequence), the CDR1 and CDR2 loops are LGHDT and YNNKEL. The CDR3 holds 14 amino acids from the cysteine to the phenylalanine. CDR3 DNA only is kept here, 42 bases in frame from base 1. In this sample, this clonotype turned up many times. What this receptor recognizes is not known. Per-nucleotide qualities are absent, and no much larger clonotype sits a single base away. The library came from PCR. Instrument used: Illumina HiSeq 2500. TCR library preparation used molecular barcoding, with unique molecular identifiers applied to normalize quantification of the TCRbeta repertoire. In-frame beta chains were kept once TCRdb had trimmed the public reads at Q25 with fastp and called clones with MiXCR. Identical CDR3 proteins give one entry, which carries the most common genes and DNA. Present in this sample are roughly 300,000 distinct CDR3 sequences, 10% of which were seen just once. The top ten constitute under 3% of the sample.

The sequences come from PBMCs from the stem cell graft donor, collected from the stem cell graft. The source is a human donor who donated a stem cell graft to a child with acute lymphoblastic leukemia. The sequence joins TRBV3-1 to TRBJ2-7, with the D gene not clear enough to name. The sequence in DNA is TGTGCCAGCAGCCAAGTGGGATCATCCTACGAGCAGTACTTC. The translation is CASSQVGSSYEQYF.